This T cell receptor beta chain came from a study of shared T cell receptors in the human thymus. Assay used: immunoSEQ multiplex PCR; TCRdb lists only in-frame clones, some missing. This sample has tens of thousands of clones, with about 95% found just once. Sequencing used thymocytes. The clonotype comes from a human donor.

CDR3 protein: CASTLASGADTQYF. CDR3 sequence (DNA): TGTGCCAGCACCCTCGCGTCAGGAGCAGATACGCAGTATTTT. The V gene is TRBV28, the J gene TRBJ2-3; the D is unclear. The ends were cut back, 7 bases at V and 4 bases at J, with 15 bases in the middle. CDR3 length: 14 residues. Germline lookup yields CDR1 MDHEN and CDR2 SYDVKM.